The rows below give T cell receptor beta chains drawn from one sample of a study of T cells after posttransplantation cyclophosphamide. Measured with immunoSEQ multiplex PCR; TCRdb has only the in-frame clones, and not every one. The sample includes fewer than 35,000 clones, none of them occurring once. Sequencing input: PBMCs. These receptors all come from a woman aged 55 to 70 in good health, CMV-negative, and a related stem cell transplant donor. CDR3s include the opening cysteine and the closing phenylalanine or tryptophan. D genes are given only for firm matches. Where a row states a size, it is once, few, many or the class of an expanded clone; other rows omit it.

V	length	J	size	D	DNA	CDR3
TRBV11-2	15	TRBJ1-1	many	TRBD1	TGTGCCAGCAGCTCTACAGGGGGAGGCTTCGCTGAAGCTTTCTTT	CASSSTGGGFAEAFF
TRBV7-2	13	TRBJ2-7	-	TRBD1	TGTGCCAGCAGCGCCGAGACAGGGAGCGAGCAGTACTTC	CASSAETGSEQYF
TRBV29-1	13	TRBJ2-3	-	-	TGCAGCGCCCTGGGAGGGGGCACGAATACGCAGTATTTT	CSALGGGTNTQYF
TRBV7-3	13	TRBJ2-3	many	TRBD2	TGTGCCAGCAGCGTAGGCGGGGGGATGACGCAGTATTTT	CASSVGGGMTQYF
TRBV19	12	TRBJ1-2	many	-	TGTGCCAGTAATGGCAGGACAGATGGCTACACCTTC	CASNGRTDGYTF
TRBV6-6	15	TRBJ1-2	many	TRBD1	TGTGCCAGCAGTTACTCTGGACAGGGGACAGGGGGCTACACCTTC	CASSYSGQGTGGYTF
TRBV30	14	TRBJ1-3	many	-	TGTGCCTGGAGTGAGGGGTCACTTGGAAACACCATATATTTT	CAWSEGSLGNTIYF
TRBV11-2	15	TRBJ2-7	many	TRBD2	TGTGCCAGCAGCTTAGAGAGTAGCGGGTTCTACGAGCAGTACTTC	CASSLESSGFYEQYF
TRBV19	14	TRBJ2-7	many	TRBD2	TGTGCCAGTAGTATATCCGGGGACTACTACGAGCAGTACTTC	CASSISGDYYEQYF
TRBV27	13	TRBJ1-4	many	-	TGTGCCAGCAGTTTATCGAGGCGGGAAAAACTGTTTTTT	CASSLSRREKLFF
TRBV5-1	15	TRBJ2-1	many	-	TGCGCCAGCAGCGAAACCACAGGGCCCTACAATGAGCAGTTCTTC	CASSETTGPYNEQFF
TRBV7-9	15	TRBJ1-4	many	TRBD1	TGTGCCAGCAGCTTCGACGGGACAGGGAATGAAAAACTGTTTTTT	CASSFDGTGNEKLFF
TRBV6-2/TRBV6-3	16	TRBJ2-1	many	TRBD2	TGTGCCAGCAGTTACTCCGAAACACGAGCGGGGAATGAGCAGTTCTTC	CASSYSETRAGNEQFF
TRBV11-2	11	TRBJ2-5	many	-	TGTGCCAGCGGTAAAGGAGAGACCCAGTACTTC	CASGKGETQYF
TRBV30	17	TRBJ1-5	few	-	TGTGCCTGGAGTGGTGACAGAGATCCTTATAGCAATCAGCCCCAGCATTTT	CAWSGDRDPYSNQPQHF
TRBV5-1	15	TRBJ2-3	few	TRBD2	TGCGCCAGCAGCCCCACTGGACTAGCTACAGATACGCAGTATTTT	CASSPTGLATDTQYF
TRBV27	14	TRBJ2-1	many	TRBD1	TGTGCCGCTTGGGGACAGGGCCTTGAGAGAGAGCAGTTCTTC	CAAWGQGLEREQFF
TRBV13	14	TRBJ2-3	few	-	TGTGCCAGCAGTTACGTCGGGGGACCTTCGACGCAGTATTTT	CASSYVGGPSTQYF
TRBV2	15	TRBJ1-6	many	TRBD1	TGTGCCAGCAGTGGGACAGGGGTCCATAATTCACCCCTCCACTTT	CASSGTGVHNSPLHF
TRBV25-1	14	TRBJ1-2	-	-	TGTGCCAGCAGTGAGGACAACAGTATCTATGGCTACACCTTC	CASSEDNSIYGYTF
TRBV29-1	14	TRBJ2-7	few	-	TGCAGCGTTGAAGAGCCGTCTATGAGGGCCGAGCAGTACTTC	CSVEEPSMRAEQYF
TRBV7-2	14	TRBJ2-5	-	-	TGTGCCAGCAGCTTATCCCCCGGCCAAGAGACCCAGTACTTC	CASSLSPGQETQYF
TRBV5-1	13	TRBJ2-7	many	-	TGCGCCAGCAGCCTCCAGCGGTCGGGGGAGCAGTACTTC	CASSLQRSGEQYF
TRBV5-5	14	TRBJ2-3	many	-	TGTGCCAGCAGCCCGGGTAGAGCCACAGATACGCAGTATTTT	CASSPGRATDTQYF
TRBV20-1	11	TRBJ2-1	many	TRBD2	TGCAGTGTGGCGGGGGGGCATGAGCAGTTCTTC	CSVAGGHEQFF
TRBV7-3	14	TRBJ1-1	few	-	TGTGCCAGCAGCCTTGGGGCTTTGAACACTGAAGCTTTCTTT	CASSLGALNTEAFF
TRBV4-2	15	TRBJ2-7	many	TRBD2	TGTGCCAGCAGCCAAGAAGGGACTAGTTCCTACGAGCAGTACTTC	CASSQEGTSSYEQYF
TRBV7-9	16	TRBJ2-3	few	-	TGTGCCAGCAGCTTTTTCGAGGACTATAGCACAGATACGCAGTATTTT	CASSFFEDYSTDTQYF
TRBV12-3/TRBV12-4	16	TRBJ2-7	many	-	TGTGCCAGCAGTTTGTGGCCCCCACGGGACAACTACGAGCAGTACTTC	CASSLWPPRDNYEQYF
TRBV19	15	TRBJ1-5	many	-	TGTGCCAGTACCTTCTTGGCGGGGGGCAATCAGCCCCAGCATTTT	CASTFLAGGNQPQHF
TRBV19	14	TRBJ1-5	many	-	TGTGCCAGTAGTCAGGACAGCTTCAATCAGCCCCAGCATTTT	CASSQDSFNQPQHF
TRBV6-5	13	TRBJ2-6	-	-	TGTGCCAGCAGTTACCCGGGGGCCAACGTCCTGACTTTC	CASSYPGANVLTF
TRBV9	15	TRBJ2-2	few	-	TGTGCCAGCAGCGTAGAACAGTCGAACACCGGGGAGCTGTTTTTT	CASSVEQSNTGELFF
TRBV27	15	TRBJ1-6	many	-	TGTGCCAGCAGTTTGTATCAGGGGATTTATTCACCCCTCCACTTT	CASSLYQGIYSPLHF
TRBV12-3/TRBV12-4	14	TRBJ1-2	many	-	TGTGCCAGCAGTTTCGGTCCTTATAACTATGGCTACACCTTC	CASSFGPYNYGYTF
TRBV10-1	15	TRBJ2-3	-	-	TGCGCCAGCAGTGCCGGGACAAAACGCACAGATACGCAGTATTTT	CASSAGTKRTDTQYF
TRBV28	16	TRBJ2-6	few	-	TGTGCCAGCAGTTTATACAGCTACTCTGGGGCCAACGTCCTGACTTTC	CASSLYSYSGANVLTF
TRBV5-4	17	TRBJ1-3	many	TRBD1	TGTGCCAGCAGCTTGAGGACAGGGGTGGGCTCTGGAAACACCATATATTTT	CASSLRTGVGSGNTIYF
TRBV4-1	13	TRBJ1-2	few	-	TGCGTCAGCAGCCAAGATCGCGGAGGTGGCTACACCTTC	CVSSQDRGGGYTF
TRBV19	12	TRBJ1-1	many	TRBD1	TGTGCCAGTGGGGACAGGGCGGGATCAGCTTTCTTT	CASGDRAGSAFF
TRBV6-4	16	TRBJ2-1	medium-sized	TRBD2	TGTGCCAGCAGTGATCTGGCCCTAGCGGGAGGTGGTGAGCAGTTCTTC	CASSDLALAGGGEQFF
TRBV28	14	TRBJ2-3	few	-	TGTGCCAGCAGCCCCGCAGGCAGGACAGATACGCAGTATTTT	CASSPAGRTDTQYF
TRBV7-2	15	TRBJ2-5	few	-	TGTGCCAGCAGCTTAAGTTCGGGGTACCAAGAGACCCAGTACTTC	CASSLSSGYQETQYF
TRBV7-3	15	TRBJ2-1	-	TRBD2	TGTGCCAGCAGCTCAAAGCGGGGACCATACAATGAGCAGTTCTTC	CASSSKRGPYNEQFF
TRBV29-1	14	TRBJ1-4	-	-	TGCAGCGTTGAAGGGGCTACAACTAATGAAAAACTGTTTTTT	CSVEGATTNEKLFF
TRBV25-1	12	TRBJ2-1	many	-	TGTGCCAGCAGGGCGGGTGGGGATGAGCAGTTCTTC	CASRAGGDEQFF
TRBV25-1	16	TRBJ2-2	many	TRBD1	TGTGCCAGCAGTGATTATTGGGACAGACACACCGGGGAGCTGTTTTTT	CASSDYWDRHTGELFF
TRBV9	17	TRBJ2-3	many	TRBD2	TGTGCCAGCAGCGCTAGGGGACTAGCGGGAGTAGGGGAAACGCAGTATTTT	CASSARGLAGVGETQYF
TRBV6-1	13	TRBJ1-2	-	-	TGTGCCAGCAGACCGACAGTTAACTATGGCTACACCTTC	CASRPTVNYGYTF
TRBV30	14	TRBJ1-5	many	-	TGTGCCTGGAGTGAGGGGGTTAGCAATCAGCCCCAGCATTTT	CAWSEGVSNQPQHF
TRBV5-6	17	TRBJ1-1	many	-	TGTGCCAGCAGCTCGAGGAGGACGAAGCGGAGGTGGACTGAAGCTTTCTTT	CASSSRRTKRRWTEAFF
TRBV12-3/TRBV12-4	15	TRBJ2-7	few	TRBD2	TGTGCCAGCAGCTCCCGGCGGGGGAGCTCCTACGAGCAGTACTTC	CASSSRRGSSYEQYF
TRBV27	17	TRBJ2-7	-	TRBD2	TGTGCCAGCAGTCCCCTAGCGGGAGGCTTCTACCCCAACGAGCAGTACTTC	CASSPLAGGFYPNEQYF
TRBV6-6	15	TRBJ2-7	many	-	TGTGCCAGCACTCCCCGGGGTCAGGGGAACCACGAGCAGTACTTC	CASTPRGQGNHEQYF
TRBV28	15	TRBJ1-1	many	-	TGTGCCAGCCGAGTTGGGGGGATTGGGAACACTGAAGCTTTCTTT	CASRVGGIGNTEAFF